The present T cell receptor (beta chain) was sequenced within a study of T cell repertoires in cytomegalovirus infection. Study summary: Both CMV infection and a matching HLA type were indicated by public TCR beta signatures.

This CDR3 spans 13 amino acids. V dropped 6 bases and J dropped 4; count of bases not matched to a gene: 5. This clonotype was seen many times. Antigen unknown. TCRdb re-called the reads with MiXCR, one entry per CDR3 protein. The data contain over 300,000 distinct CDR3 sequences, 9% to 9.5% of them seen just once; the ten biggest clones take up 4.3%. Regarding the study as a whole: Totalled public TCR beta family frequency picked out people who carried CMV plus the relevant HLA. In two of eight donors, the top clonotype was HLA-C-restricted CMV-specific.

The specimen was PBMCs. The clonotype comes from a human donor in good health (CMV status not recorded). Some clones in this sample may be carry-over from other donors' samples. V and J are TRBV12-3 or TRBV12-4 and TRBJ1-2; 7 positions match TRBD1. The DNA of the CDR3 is TGTGCCAGCAGCCCAGGGGGGGGCTATGGCTACACCTTC. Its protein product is CASSPGGGYGYTF.